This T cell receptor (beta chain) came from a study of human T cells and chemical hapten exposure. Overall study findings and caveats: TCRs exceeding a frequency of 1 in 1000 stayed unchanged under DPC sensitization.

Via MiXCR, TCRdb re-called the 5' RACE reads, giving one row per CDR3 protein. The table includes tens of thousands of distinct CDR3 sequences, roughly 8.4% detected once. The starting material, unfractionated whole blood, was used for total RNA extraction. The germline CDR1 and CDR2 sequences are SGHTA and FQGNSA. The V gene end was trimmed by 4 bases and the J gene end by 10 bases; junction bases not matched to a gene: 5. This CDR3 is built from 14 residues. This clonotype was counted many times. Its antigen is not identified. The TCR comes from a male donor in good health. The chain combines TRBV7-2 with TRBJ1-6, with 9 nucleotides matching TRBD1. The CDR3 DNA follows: TGTGCCAGCAGCTCGGGACAGGGAGGGTCACCCCTCCACTTT. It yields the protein CASSSGQGGSPLHF.